A single sample is the source of the 28 T cell receptor beta chains below, sequenced in a study of blood T cell repertoires in COVID-19. Data came from immunoSEQ multiplex PCR; TCRdb stores just in-frame clones and leaves some out. The sample holds around 200,000 clones, 70% to 90% seen once. Sequenced input: PBMCs or T cells enriched from blood (not recorded which). These TCRs come from a woman aged 40 to 50 with acute COVID-19.

This chain connects TRBV19 to TRBJ1-5; D call uncertain. The CDR3 runs to 13 residues. Germline V gene lookup returns CDR1 LNHDA and CDR2 SQIVND (reference sequence). Trimming shortened V by 3 bases and J by 4 bases, and 7 bases separated the two germline ends. The CDR3 DNA sequence: TGTGCCAGTAGTATTACCGGGAATCAGCCCCAGCATTTT. Residues: CASSITGNQPQHF.

This chain uses TRBV6-5 with TRBJ1-5, with a tentative D call TRBD1 (6 bases). The CDR3 is made up of 15 amino acids. Germline V gene sequence: CDR1 MNHEY, CDR2 SVGAGI. V was shortened by 6 bases and J by 1 base, with 13 bases between the two germline ends. The CDR3 loop is CASSPRGTSNQPQHF. The CDR3 DNA follows: TGTGCCAGCAGCCCCAGGGGAACCAGCAATCAGCCCCAGCATTTT.

The CDR3: CASSLLYGYTF. CDR3 in DNA: TGTGCCAGCAGCCTCTTATATGGCTACACCTTC. The V call is TRBV7-8, the J call TRBJ1-2; D gene uncertain. The CDR3 is 11 amino acids. The V gene's germline CDR1 is SGHVS and CDR2 FQNEAQ. Deletions cut 5 bases from V and 5 bases from J, with 6 bases between.

V and J are TRBV24-1 and TRBJ1-2; no reliable D call. The V gene's germline CDR1 is KGHDR and CDR2 SFDVKD. V shed 5 bases and J shed 0 bases, with 9 bases lying between them. The CDR3 is made up of 14 amino acids. The chain's CDR3 is CATSARTSNYGYTF. CDR3 in DNA: TGTGCCACCAGTGCTCGGACTTCTAACTATGGCTACACCTTC.

The rearrangement links TRBV18 to TRBJ2-1; tentative D call: TRBD1 (6 bases). There are 13 residues in the CDR3. Trimming stripped 5 bases from V and 9 bases from J, with 14 bases between. Per germline, CDR1 KGHSH and CDR2 LQKENI. CDR3 sequence: CASSVDRTTEQFF. The CDR3 coding sequence is TGTGCCAGCTCAGTGGACAGAACTACTGAGCAGTTCTTC.

This rearrangement joins TRBV5-6 to TRBJ1-1; D might be TRBD1 (6 bases). The CDR3 consists of 14 residues. Germline V gives CDR1 SGHDT, CDR2 YYEEEE. V lost 2 bases and J 3 bases, leaving 11 bases between the germline ends. CDR3 bases: TGTGCCAGCAGCTTTGAAGGGGGGGACACTGAAGCTTTCTTT. Its protein is CASSFEGGDTEAFF.

This clone was counted a few times. This chain joins TRBV6-4 and TRBJ1-5, with 7 bases identical to TRBD1. Germline V gene sequence: CDR1 MRHNA, CDR2 SNTAGT. This CDR3 is 15 amino acids long. The junction had 4 bases not matched to a gene; V was cut back by 3 bases and J by 2 bases. The CDR3 region is CASSDTGEGNQPQHF. The CDR3 DNA reads TGTGCCAGCAGTGATACAGGGGAGGGCAATCAGCCCCAGCATTTT.

The genes are TRBV7-3 and TRBJ1-1; no firm D call. The germline CDR1 and CDR2 sequences are SGHTA and FQGTGA. This CDR3 has 14 amino acids. The V gene lost 5 bases and the J gene lost 8 bases, with 18 bases spanning the gap. The CDR3 coding sequence is TGTGCCAGCAGCCCAGACTACCGGCGGCCCGAAGCTTTCTTT. Protein sequence: CASSPDYRRPEAFF.

The genes are TRBV18 and TRBJ1-1; 9 bases agree with TRBD1. The CDR3 length is 17 residues. Trimming cost V 2 bases and J 4 bases; bases outside gene matches: 11. Germline lookup yields CDR1 KGHSH and CDR2 LQKENI. CDR3 sequence (DNA): TGTGCCAGCTCACCAAGGGTGGGACAGGGTACGACCACTGAAGCTTTCTTT. Residues: CASSPRVGQGTTTEAFF.

The chain links TRBV4-2 to TRBJ2-1, with D possibly TRBD2 on 5 matching bases. The germline gives CDR1 LGHNA, CDR2 YNFKEQ. The CDR3 has 17 residues. The V gene lost 0 bases and the J gene lost 0 bases, with 12 bases spanning the gap. The CDR3: CASSQDLGDSSYNEQFF. CDR3 nucleotides: TGTGCCAGCAGCCAAGACCTCGGGGATAGCTCCTACAATGAGCAGTTCTTC.

In this sample, this clone turned up once. CDR3 region: CASSVAGVSRGTGELFF. In nucleotides, the CDR3 is TGTGCCAGCAGCGTAGCTGGGGTCTCCCGGGGGACCGGGGAGCTGTTTTTT. This chain links TRBV9 with TRBJ2-2; perhaps TRBD2 as D (6 bases). This CDR3 is 17 amino acids long. Trimming stripped 0 bases from V and 5 bases from J, with 17 bases between. Germline CDR1 and CDR2: SGDLS and YYNGEE.

The rearrangement uses TRBV19 and TRBJ1-1; tentative D call: TRBD1 (5 bases). This CDR3 has 16 amino acids. V lost 2 bases and J lost 1, with 14 bases in between. Per germline, CDR1 LNHDA and CDR2 SQIVND (reference sequence). The CDR3 sequence: CASSITKQVRNTEAFF. Here the CDR3 DNA reads TGTGCCAGTAGTATAACGAAACAGGTTCGGAACACTGAAGCTTTCTTT.

The chain combines TRBV28 with TRBJ1-2; D gene ambiguous. Deletions cut 6 bases from V and 2 bases from J, with 13 bases between. From germline, CDR1 is MDHEN and CDR2 SYDVKM. This CDR3 region has 14 residues. Here the CDR3 reads CASSPPLLNYGYTF. The DNA for the CDR3 is TGTGCCAGCAGCCCCCCCCTCCTCAACTATGGCTACACCTTC.

The chain joins TRBV7-9 to TRBJ1-1; a weak D match, TRBD1 (5 bases). Germline V CDR1 and CDR2: SEHNR, FQNEAQ (reference sequence). V was pared by 5 bases and J by 7 bases, with 17 bases between. This CDR3 has 14 amino acids. CDR3 in amino acids: CASSRSAGSHEAFF. Written as DNA, the CDR3 is TGTGCCAGCAGCCGGAGTGCAGGGTCACATGAAGCTTTCTTT.

Concerning this clone: Additional DNA sequences in this sample encode the identical CDR3. The chain employs TRBV5-5 and TRBJ1-1; 8 nucleotides line up with TRBD1. The CDR3 sequence is 15 residues long. CDR1 SGHKS and CDR2 YYEKEE come from the germline V gene (reference sequence). J was trimmed by 1 base and V by 4 bases; bases with no gene match: 6. DNA of the CDR3: TGTGCCAGCAGCCGAAGGACAGGGAAGAACACTGAAGCTTTCTTT. This gives the protein CASSRRTGKNTEAFF.

V gene TRBV10-1 combines with J gene TRBJ2-3, with D perhaps matching TRBD2 (6 bases). In germline, CDR1 is WNHNN, CDR2 SYGVQD (reference sequence). Trimming pared 0 bases from V and 11 bases from J, leaving 9 bases between. The length of the CDR3 is 12 residues. CDR3 in amino acids: CASSESGGGQYF. For the CDR3, the DNA is TGCGCCAGCAGTGAGTCGGGAGGAGGGCAGTATTTT.

The chain is built from TRBV3-1 (or the pseudogene TRBV3-2) and TRBJ1-1; D possibly corresponds to TRBD1 (5 bases). Per the germline V gene, CDR1 is LGHDT and CDR2 is YNNKEL (reference sequence). V lost 3 bases and J 2 bases, leaving 7 bases between the germline ends. This CDR3 has 13 residues. For the CDR3, the DNA is TGTGCCAGCAGCCAGGGGCTAAACACTGAAGCTTTCTTT. This gives the protein CASSQGLNTEAFF.

The V gene is TRBV2, the J gene TRBJ1-5; tentative D call: TRBD1 (5 bases). The CDR3 extends over 18 amino acids. Looked up from germline, CDR1 is SNHLY and CDR2 is FYNNEI. V was pared by 4 bases and J by 0 bases, with 19 bases between. The CDR3 loop is CASSAWAGNANSNQPQHF. The CDR3 DNA reads TGTGCCAGCAGTGCGTGGGCAGGGAACGCTAATAGCAATCAGCCCCAGCATTTT.

The chain carries TRBV9 and TRBJ1-1; a weak D match, TRBD1 (6 bases). Germline lookup yields CDR1 SGDLS and CDR2 YYNGEE. V was cut by 1 base and J by 1 base, with 11 bases left in between. The CDR3 loop spans 15 amino acids. The CDR3 spells CASSVYQGKNTEAFF. As DNA, the CDR3 is TGTGCCAGCAGCGTATACCAGGGGAAGAACACTGAAGCTTTCTTT. Variable domain in full (rest from reference TRBV9 and TRBJ1-1): DSGVTQTPKHLITATGQRVTLRCSPRSGDLSVYWYQQSLDQGLQFLIQYYNGEERAKGNILERFSAQQFPDLHSELNLSSLELGDSALYFCASSVYQGKNTEAFFGQGTRLTVV.

This chain links TRBV19 with TRBJ1-2, with unresolved D. The CDR3 has 14 residues. Trimming stripped 0 bases from V and 5 bases from J, with 10 bases between. The germline CDR1 and CDR2 sequences are LNHDA and SQIVND (reference sequence). The CDR3 loop is CASSIDRGVYGYTF. In nucleotides, the CDR3 is TGTGCCAGTAGTATAGATCGGGGTGTGTATGGCTACACCTTC.

The chain recombines TRBV10-2 with TRBJ1-1; D uncertain. Germline V CDR1 and CDR2: WSHSY, SAAADI. V was pared by 11 bases and J by 1 base, with 14 bases between. The CDR3 runs 13 residues. This CDR3 reads CAVVVPQNTEAFF. CDR3 DNA: TGCGCCGTAGTTGTCCCCCAGAACACTGAAGCTTTCTTT.

V usage is TRBV9 and J usage is TRBJ2-2, with TRBD2 matching 8 bases. Germline V CDR1 and CDR2: SGDLS, YYNGEE. The CDR3 spans 16 residues. Losses at the gene ends were 4 bases for V and 0 bases for J; bases not matched to a gene: 5. CDR3 sequence reads: CASSPVAGTNTGELFF. CDR3 coding DNA: TGTGCCAGCAGCCCCGTAGCGGGGACGAACACCGGGGAGCTGTTTTTT.

V gene TRBV7-8 combines with J gene TRBJ2-3; 11 bases match TRBD1. Germline values: CDR1 SGHVS, CDR2 FQNEAQ. CDR3 size: 19 residues. V dropped 6 bases and J dropped 1; count of bases not matched to a gene: 15. The CDR3 coding sequence is TGTGCCAGCAGGTCGTCCGGGACAGGGGGTGTCGGGGGCACAGATACGCAGTATTTT. Amino acids: CASRSSGTGGVGGTDTQYF.

The chain links TRBV5-1 to TRBJ2-2; 7 bases fit TRBD2. The CDR3 is 13 amino acids. After removal of 6 bases from V and 5 bases from J, the junction contained 4 bases not matched to a gene. Germline CDR1 and CDR2: SGHRS and YFSETQ. The CDR3 spells CASKRGGTGELFF. The DNA of the CDR3 is TGCGCCAGCAAGCGGGGCGGGACCGGGGAGCTGTTTTTT. The full variable domain, completed using reference TRBV5-1 and TRBJ2-2, is KAGVTQTPRYLIKTRGQQVTLSCSPISGHRSVSWYQQTPGQGLQFLFEYFSETQRNKGNFPGRFSGRQFSNSRSEMNVSTLELGDSALYLCASKRGGTGELFFGEGSRLTVL.

The chain recombines TRBV7-9 with TRBJ1-2; D gene unclear. The V end lost 3 bases, the J end lost 4 bases, and 9 bases lay between the germline ends. CDR3 length: 13 residues. Germline V gene lookup returns CDR1 SEHNR and CDR2 FQNEAQ (reference sequence). CDR3 amino acids: CASSFEEFYGYTF. The CDR3 bases are TGTGCCAGCAGCTTCGAAGAGTTCTATGGCTACACCTTC.

The V and J genes are TRBV7-3 and TRBJ1-1; the D is unclear. The germline V gene encodes CDR1 SGHTA and CDR2 FQGTGA. V gave up 0 bases and J gave up 1 base, with 9 bases separating them. The CDR3 contains 15 residues. For the CDR3, the DNA is TGTGCCAGCAGCTTAACGGGTCGGGGGAACACTGAAGCTTTCTTT. Its protein is CASSLTGRGNTEAFF.

The CDR3 region is CASSLRGLAGVETQYF. CDR3 nucleotide sequence: TGTGCCAGCAGCTTGAGGGGACTAGCGGGGGTTGAGACCCAGTACTTC. This chain links TRBV5-6 with TRBJ2-5, with 14 positions matching TRBD2. V shed 1 base and J 5 bases; nucleotides not matched to a gene: 4. CDR3 length: 16 amino acids. Germline V gene sequence: CDR1 SGHDT, CDR2 YYEEEE.

This chain uses TRBV11-2 with TRBJ2-5; 7 bases align to TRBD2. Per germline, CDR1 SGHAT and CDR2 FQNNGV. The CDR3 spans 13 residues. After removal of 3 bases from V and 5 bases from J, the junction contained 3 bases not matched to a gene. CDR3 coding DNA: TGTGCCAGCAGCTTCGGGGGGAAGGAGACCCAGTACTTC. It translates to CASSFGGKETQYF.